Sequencing of this T cell receptor (beta chain) was carried out in a study of identical twins. TCRdb reanalysed the 5' RACE reads using MiXCR and keeps one entry per CDR3 protein. The table records 250,000 or so distinct CDR3 sequences, about 8.3% of them present only once. This clonotype was counted between two and nine times. What it binds is not known. Germline V gives CDR1 MGHRA, CDR2 YSYEKL. V lost 0 bases and J lost 2, with 8 bases in between. There are 14 residues in the CDR3. Study results and limitations: Invariant populations such as MAIT and iNKT cells could partly muddle zero-insertion analyses. Surplus twin overlap in beta out-of-frame sequences was less pronounced.

Healthy Caucasians alone served as donors. The same data also went into a second study, on yellow fever vaccine responses in identical twins.

The V and J genes are TRBV4-1 and TRBJ2-7, with D uncertain. The specimen sequenced was CD8+ T cells sorted from blood. This clonotype was sampled from a woman aged 18-29 years in good health. The CDR3 region has the DNA TGCGCCAGCAGCCAAGAGCAAAACGCCTACGAGCAGTACTTC. This translates into CASSQEQNAYEQYF.